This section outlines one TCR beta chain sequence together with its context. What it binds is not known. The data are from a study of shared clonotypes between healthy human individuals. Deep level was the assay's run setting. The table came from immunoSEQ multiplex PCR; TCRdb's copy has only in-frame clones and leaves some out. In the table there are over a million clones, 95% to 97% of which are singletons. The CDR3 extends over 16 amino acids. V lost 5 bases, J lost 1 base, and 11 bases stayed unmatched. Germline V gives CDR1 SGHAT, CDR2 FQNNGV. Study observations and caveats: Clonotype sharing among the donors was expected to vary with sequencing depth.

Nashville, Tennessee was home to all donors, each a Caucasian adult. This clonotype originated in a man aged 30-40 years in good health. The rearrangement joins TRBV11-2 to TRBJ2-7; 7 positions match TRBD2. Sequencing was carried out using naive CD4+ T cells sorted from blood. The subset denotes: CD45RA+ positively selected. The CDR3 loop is CASSRISRTRSYEQYF. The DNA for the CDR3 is TGTGCCAGCAGCCGTATAAGTCGGACTAGGTCCTACGAGCAGTACTTC.